What follows is one T cell receptor (beta chain) and its context. The antigen remains undetermined. These data belong to a study of siplizumab effects on memory and regulatory T cells. General study results and limits: Greater diversity than memory cells seemed evident in naive T cells, which also appeared to be major alloresponse contributors. Whether proliferating Tregs in siplizumab cultures suppress was not functionally confirmed. Siplizumab gave mappable alloreactive CD4+ clones an average Treg-derived fraction of approximately 64%, against over 25% in controls.

Data came from immunoSEQ multiplex PCR; TCRdb stores just in-frame clones and leaves some out. Among 85,000 to 130,000 clones listed, 94% were seen once. V shed 8 bases and J shed 0 bases, with 10 bases lying between them. There are 13 residues in the CDR3. CDR1 and CDR2 (germline): MNHNS, SASEGT. V is TRBV6-1 and J is TRBJ1-1; D remains unclear. The clonotype originates from a human donor in good health. The source material was Tregs sorted from blood. The CDR3 region has the DNA TGTGCCAGCTTTCAGACTATGAACACTGAAGCTTTCTTT. Translation: CASFQTMNTEAFF.